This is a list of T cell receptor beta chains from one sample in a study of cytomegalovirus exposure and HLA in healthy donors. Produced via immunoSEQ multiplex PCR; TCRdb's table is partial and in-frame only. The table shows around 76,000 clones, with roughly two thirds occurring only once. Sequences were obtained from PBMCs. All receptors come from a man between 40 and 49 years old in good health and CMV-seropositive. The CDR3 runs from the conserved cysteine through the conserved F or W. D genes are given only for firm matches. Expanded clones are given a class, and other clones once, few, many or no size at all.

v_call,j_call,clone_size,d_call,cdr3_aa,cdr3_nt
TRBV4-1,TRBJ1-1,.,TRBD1,CASSQAGQGSYTEAFF,TGCGCCAGCAGCCAAGCGGGACAGGGGTCCTACACTGAAGCTTTCTTT
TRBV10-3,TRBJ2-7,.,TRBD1,CAISEGTASYEQYF,TGTGCCATCAGTGAAGGGACAGCAAGCTACGAGCAGTACTTC
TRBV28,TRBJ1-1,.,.,CASSLSRTQAFF,TGTGCCAGCAGTTTATCGCGGACACAAGCTTTCTTT
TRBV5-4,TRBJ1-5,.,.,CASSIWGGTSNQPQHF,TGTGCCAGCAGCATCTGGGGGGGAACTAGCAATCAGCCCCAGCATTTT
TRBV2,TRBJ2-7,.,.,CASSGNDREQYF,TGTGCCAGCAGTGGTAATGACAGGGAGCAGTACTTC
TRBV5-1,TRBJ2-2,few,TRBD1,CASSLTGTGRSLNTGELFF,TGCGCCAGCAGCCTGACCGGGACAGGGCGAAGTTTGAACACCGGGGAGCTGTTTTTT
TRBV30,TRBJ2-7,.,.,CAWRSGSGYEQYF,TGTGCCTGGAGAAGTGGCAGCGGATACGAGCAGTACTTC
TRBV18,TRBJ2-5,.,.,CASSPPAGRGETQYF,TGTGCCAGCTCACCACCGGCGGGACGTGGAGAGACCCAGTACTTC
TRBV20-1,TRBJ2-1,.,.,CSARGTREQFF,TGCAGTGCTAGGGGGACACGGGAGCAGTTCTTC
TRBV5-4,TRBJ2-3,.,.,CASSGRNLYRADTQYF,TGTGCCAGCAGCGGCCGGAACCTTTACCGGGCAGATACGCAGTATTTT
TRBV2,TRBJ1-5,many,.,CASTAEYSNQPQHF,TGTGCCAGCACCGCTGAGTATAGCAATCAGCCCCAGCATTTT
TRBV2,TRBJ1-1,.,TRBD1,CASSTGQGYTEAFF,TGTGCCAGCAGTACGGGACAGGGGTACACTGAAGCTTTCTTT
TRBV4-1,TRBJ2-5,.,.,CASSQDSTEKETQYF,TGCGCCAGCAGCCAAGATAGTACAGAGAAAGAGACCCAGTACTTC
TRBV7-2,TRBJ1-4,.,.,CASSFSRQAEKLFF,TGTGCCAGCAGCTTCTCCAGGCAGGCTGAAAAACTGTTTTTT
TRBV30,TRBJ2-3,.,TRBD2,CAWSGSGGDTQYF,TGTGCCTGGAGCGGTAGCGGGGGAGATACGCAGTATTTT
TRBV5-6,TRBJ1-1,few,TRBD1,CASIKTGGQNTEAFF,TGTGCCAGCATCAAAACAGGGGGCCAGAACACTGAAGCTTTCTTT
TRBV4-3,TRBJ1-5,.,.,CASSQGRRDNQPQHF,TGCGCCAGCAGCCAAGGACGTCGGGACAATCAGCCCCAGCATTTT
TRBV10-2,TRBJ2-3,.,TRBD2,CASRTSGSGDTQYF,TGCGCCAGCAGGACTAGCGGGAGCGGTGATACGCAGTATTTT
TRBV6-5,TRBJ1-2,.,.,CASSYSPGGEGGYTF,TGTGCCAGCAGTTACTCCCCGGGGGGGGAGGGTGGCTACACCTTC